The 24 T cell receptor beta chains below come from one sample, sequenced in a study of T cells in Graves' hyperthyroidism and ophthalmopathy. Researchers amplified the TCR beta CDR3 regions from RNA transcripts. The TCR CDR3 was amplified in a first-round RT-PCR using the HTBI primer set. One entry per CDR3 protein results from TCRdb running MiXCR on the multiplex PCR reads. The sample has about 410,000 distinct CDR3 sequences; 14% to 15% are singletons. The material sequenced was blood. Receptors were obtained from a man younger than 35 with Graves' ophthalmopathy.

This clonotype occurred many times. This chain uses TRBV20-1 with TRBJ2-1; TRBD2 matches 10 bases. In germline, CDR1 is DFQATT, CDR2 SNEGSKA (reference sequence). The CDR3 covers 14 residues. Trimming at V came to 6 bases and at J to 6 bases, leaving 8 bases not matched to a gene. CDR3 in DNA: TGCAGTGCCTACAGCGGGGGGGCGATCAATGAGCAGTTCTTC. This gives the protein CSAYSGGAINEQFF.

This clonotype appeared many times. The chain recombines TRBV12-3 or TRBV12-4 with TRBJ1-2; D call uncertain. Between the trimmed V and J ends, which lost 7 bases and 4 bases, there was a span of 16 bases. The CDR3 runs to 14 residues. The CDR3 here is CASKAATSFYGYTF. The CDR3 region has the DNA TGTGCCAGCAAGGCAGCAACCAGTTTCTATGGCTACACCTTC.

This clonotype has a count of ten or more. The chain recombines TRBV6-1 with TRBJ1-5; D perhaps matches TRBD1 (6 bases). Trimming left V 2 bases short and J 6 bases short, with 17 bases between. The CDR3 totals 16 residues. The germline CDR1 and CDR2 sequences are MNHNS and SASEGT. CDR3 in amino acids: CASSEYVGGRVQPQHF. For the CDR3, the DNA is TGTGCCAGCAGTGAATACGTAGGGGGAAGGGTTCAGCCCCAGCATTTT.

This clonotype was counted at least ten times. This sequence joins TRBV3-1 and TRBJ1-6; 9 nucleotides match TRBD1. Germline CDR1 is LGHDT and CDR2 is YNNKEL (reference sequence). The junction had 2 bases not matched to a gene; V was cut back by 4 bases and J by 10 bases. The CDR3 runs to 13 residues. CDR3 sequence (DNA): TGTGCCAGCAGCCTGGACAGGGGATCACCCCTCCACTTT. It translates to CASSLDRGSPLHF.

This clonotype was seen repeatedly, ten times or more. The chain is built from TRBV5-1 and TRBJ1-1; D is uncertain. CDR1 is SGHRS, CDR2 YFSETQ, per germline. This CDR3 spans 16 amino acids. Trimming left V 0 bases short and J 0 bases short, with 12 bases between. CDR3 coding DNA: TGCGCCAGCAGCTTGGACCCCTCCAATATGAACACTGAAGCTTTCTTT. Its protein product is CASSLDPSNMNTEAFF.

This clonotype has a count of ten or more. This chain links TRBV14 with TRBJ2-1; D gene ambiguous. Per the germline V gene, CDR1 is SGHDN and CDR2 is FVKESK. V shed 5 bases and J shed 5 bases, with 13 bases lying between them. The CDR3 has 14 amino acids. For the CDR3, the DNA is TGTGCCAGCAGCAACCCGGGCCTTAACAATGAGCAGTTCTTC. Amino acid sequence: CASSNPGLNNEQFF.

This clonotype was detected many times. The chain recombines TRBV24-1 with TRBJ1-2; 7 nucleotides align to TRBD1. CDR1 is KGHDR and CDR2 is SFDVKD in the germline V gene. With V trimmed by 2 bases and J by 1 base, 6 bases remained unmatched. This CDR3 region has 16 residues. The CDR3 nucleotides are TGTGCCACCAGTGATTCGAAACAGGGGTATAACTATGGCTACACCTTC. It encodes CATSDSKQGYNYGYTF.

The chain has TRBV29-1 and TRBJ1-5; tentative D call: TRBD1 (5 bases). Germline V lookup: CDR1 SQVTM, CDR2 ANQGSEA. The CDR3 loop spans 12 amino acids. V was pared by 4 bases and J by 6 bases, with 10 bases between. The CDR3 DNA follows: TGCAGCGTTGGGGGCGAGGGTCAGCCCCAGCATTTT. This sequence encodes CSVGGEGQPQHF.

This clonotype occurred many times. The genes are TRBV18 and TRBJ2-7; 8 bases are shared with TRBD1. V shed 5 bases and J 4 bases; nucleotides not matched to a gene: 10. CDR3 length: 15 residues. The germline gives CDR1 KGHSH, CDR2 LQKENI. The CDR3 spells CASSSAADRVYEQYF. CDR3 DNA: TGTGCCAGCTCATCGGCCGCGGACAGGGTTTACGAGCAGTACTTC.

This clonotype was counted only a few times. The chain combines TRBV7-9 with TRBJ2-2; D is uncertain. Between the trimmed V and J ends, which lost 2 bases and 0 bases, there was a span of 7 bases. Germline lookup yields CDR1 SEHNR and CDR2 FQNEAQ (reference sequence). CDR3 size: 15 residues. CDR3 amino acids: CASSLKGTNTGELFF. CDR3 DNA: TGTGCCAGCAGCTTAAAGGGCACGAACACCGGGGAGCTGTTTTTT.

This chain links TRBV6-1 with TRBJ2-7; no definite D call. Trimming shortened V by 10 bases and J by 2 bases, and 6 bases separated the two germline ends. Germline V lookup: CDR1 MNHNS, CDR2 SASEGT. The CDR3 is made up of 10 amino acids. CDR3 nucleotide sequence: TGTGCCAAGTTGACCTACGAGCAGTACTTC. This gives the protein CAKLTYEQYF.

This clonotype showed up many times. The chain carries TRBV3-1 and TRBJ2-1; TRBD2 might be the D (6 bases). This CDR3 comprises 15 residues. Trimming took off 1 base at V and 4 bases at J, with 11 bases between the two ends. Germline lookup yields CDR1 LGHDT and CDR2 YNNKEL (reference sequence). The chain's CDR3 is CASSQAGGMYNEQFF. DNA of the CDR3: TGTGCCAGCAGCCAAGCGGGCGGGATGTACAATGAGCAGTTCTTC.

Many counts were recorded for this clonotype. The J gene is TRBJ2-5, the V gene TRBV6-1, with D perhaps TRBD2 (6 bases). Looked up from germline, CDR1 is MNHNS and CDR2 is SASEGT. The CDR3 sequence is 15 residues long. Trimming pared 5 bases from V and 8 bases from J, leaving 21 bases between. The CDR3 DNA sequence: TGTGCCAGCAGTTCACAGGAGGGCAGGAAGAGAACCCAGTACTTC. This codes for CASSSQEGRKRTQYF.

This clonotype was picked up many times. The rearrangement links TRBV10-3 to TRBJ1-1; tentative D call: TRBD1 (6 bases). V was cut by 0 bases and J by 8 bases, with 10 bases left in between. The CDR3 is made up of 13 amino acids. From germline, CDR1 is ENHRY and CDR2 SYGVKD. The CDR3: CAISESIDREAFF. The CDR3 DNA sequence: TGTGCCATCAGTGAGTCGATCGACAGGGAAGCTTTCTTT.

This clonotype was found many times. J is TRBJ1-6 and V is TRBV7-2, with TRBD1 identical over 7 bases. CDR3 length: 15 residues. Germline V gene data show CDR1 as SGHTA and CDR2 as FQGNSA. V lost 10 bases to trimming and J lost 2 bases; unmatched junction nucleotides: 8. The CDR3 protein is CAIAQTGAYNSPLHF. Written as DNA, the CDR3 is TGTGCCATCGCGCAAACAGGGGCCTATAATTCACCCCTCCACTTT.

This clonotype turned up a few times. One base away lies a much larger clone, so this may be a sequencing read error. The V gene is TRBV7-8, the J gene TRBJ2-1; TRBD1 matches 9 bases. This CDR3 has 16 amino acids. In germline, CDR1 is SGHVS, CDR2 FQNEAQ. The CDR3 loop reads CASSLAVTGGRNGQFF. DNA for the CDR3: TGTGCCAGCAGCTTAGCGGTGACAGGGGGGAGAAATGGGCAGTTCTTC.

This clonotype was recorded at least ten times. The gene calls are TRBV5-1 and TRBJ2-1, with unresolved D. Germline V CDR1 and CDR2: SGHRS, YFSETQ. Trimming cost V 2 bases and J 10 bases, with 7 bases left between them. The CDR3 covers 11 residues. The CDR3 is CASSFEDEQFF. CDR3 DNA: TGCGCCAGCAGCTTTGAAGACGAGCAGTTCTTC. Drawing the rest from reference TRBV5-1 and TRBJ2-1, the complete variable domain is KAGVTQTPRYLIKTRGQQVTLSCSPISGHRSVSWYQQTPGQGLQFLFEYFSETQRNKGNFPGRFSGRQFSNSRSEMNVSTLELGDSALYLCASSFEDEQFFGPGTRLTVL.

This sequence joins TRBV4-2 and TRBJ2-7, with 7 bases fitting TRBD1. Germline-derived CDR1 and CDR2 are LGHNA and YNFKEQ. This CDR3 comprises 13 residues. The V gene end was trimmed by 4 bases and the J gene end by 6 bases; junction bases not matched to a gene: 6. CDR3: CASSPGQVGEQYF. The CDR3 coding sequence is TGTGCCAGCAGCCCCGGACAGGTCGGCGAGCAGTACTTC.

V is TRBV14 and J is TRBJ1-2; D gene unclear. Trimming pared 0 bases from V and 4 bases from J, leaving 12 bases between. The germline V gene has CDR1 SGHDN and CDR2 FVKESK. CDR3 length: 15 amino acids. This CDR3 is CASSQEGRGGYGYTF. The CDR3, as DNA: TGTGCCAGCAGCCAAGAGGGGAGAGGAGGCTATGGCTACACCTTC.

Ten or more counts support this clonotype. This rearrangement joins TRBV28 to TRBJ1-2, with D possibly being TRBD1 (5 bases). Germline V gene data show CDR1 as MDHEN and CDR2 as SYDVKM. Trimming left V 4 bases short and J 4 bases short, with 10 bases between. The CDR3 contains 13 residues. DNA of the CDR3: TGTGCCAGCAGTTCGGGGGAGGTCTATGGCTACACCTTC. As protein: CASSSGEVYGYTF.

This clonotype was seen only a few times. The gene calls are TRBV5-6 and TRBJ2-2, with a tentative D call TRBD1 (6 bases). Trimming stripped 2 bases from V and 6 bases from J, with 14 bases between. The CDR3 consists of 15 residues. Germline values: CDR1 SGHDT, CDR2 YYEEEE. The CDR3 sequence: CASSLQGSWSGELFF. CDR3 DNA sequence: TGTGCCAGCAGCTTACAGGGTTCGTGGTCCGGGGAGCTGTTTTTT.

The V and J genes are TRBV11-3 and TRBJ2-4; TRBD2 aligns across 14 bases. The CDR3 is made up of 19 amino acids. Germline CDR1 reads SGHNT; CDR2 reads YENEEA. V lost 5 bases to trimming and J lost 0 bases; unmatched junction nucleotides: 9. The CDR3 loop reads CASSPYGLAGGIAKNIQYF. CDR3 sequence (DNA): TGTGCCAGCAGCCCCTACGGACTAGCGGGGGGAATAGCCAAAAACATTCAGTACTTC.

Many counts were recorded for this clonotype. J is TRBJ2-5 and V is TRBV2; TRBD1 is a possible D gene (5 bases). V was shortened by 5 bases and J by 2 bases, with 12 bases between the two germline ends. From germline, CDR1 is SNHLY and CDR2 FYNNEI. The length of the CDR3 is 14 residues. CDR3 DNA sequence: TGTGCCAGCAGTCGACAGCAACCACAAGAGACCCAGTACTTC. Translation: CASSRQQPQETQYF.

This rearrangement joins TRBV5-1 to TRBJ1-5; 9 bases are shared with TRBD1. This CDR3 is 16 amino acids long. With 3 bases clipped from V and 5 bases from J, the junction kept 9 bases outside the gene matches. CDR1 is SGHRS and CDR2 is YFSETQ in the germline V gene. The CDR3: CASSYTGGATDQPQHF. DNA of the CDR3: TGCGCCAGCAGCTACACAGGGGGCGCGACAGATCAGCCCCAGCATTTT.